Listed here is a single T cell receptor (beta chain). Libraries were prepared by immunoSEQ multiplex PCR; TCRdb keeps only in-frame clonotypes and omits some of them. The sample yields 72,000 or so clones, 86% seen once. The sample comes from a study of neoadjuvant anti-PD-1 for oral cavity cancer. Study information: Non-progressing patients received a fourth nivolumab dose near day 43, then surgery on days 50-56.

Time point here: after neoadjuvant nivolumab, at surgical resection. The J segment lost 7 bases and the V segment lost 5 bases, leaving 11 bases of the junction unmatched. There are 14 residues in the CDR3. The germline V gene encodes CDR1 MNHEY and CDR2 SMNVEV (reference sequence). The chain joins TRBV27 to TRBJ2-7; TRBD1 aligns across 7 bases. The source material was PBMCs, sampled after nivolumab (anti-PD-1) treatment. This clonotype was obtained from a person between 40 and 85 years old with oral cavity squamous cell carcinoma. CDR3 nucleotide sequence: TGTGCCAGCAGTCTCCTGACAGGGACGGGGGAGCAGTACTTC. It specifies CASSLLTGTGEQYF.